These T cell receptor beta chains were read from a single sample in a study of T cells in localized non-small cell lung cancer. Generated by immunoSEQ multiplex PCR, the TCRdb table keeps only in-frame clones and is missing some. The sample lists around 1,300 clones, 30% to 40% occurring once. This specimen was normal lung tissue next to the tumor, taken before any cancer treatment. These receptors were obtained from a man aged 40 to 75 with stage I lung adenocarcinoma. Each CDR3 is given with its conserved first and last residue. D genes are given only for firm matches. Clone size, where shown, is once, few, many, or a class for clones that have expanded.

V,J,size,D,CDR3,DNA
TRBV19,TRBJ1-1,.,TRBD1,CASKAAAGGRTEAFF,TGTGCCAGCAAAGCCGCAGCAGGGGGCCGGACTGAAGCTTTCTTT
TRBV6-8,TRBJ2-2,medium-sized,.,CAIRGENTGELFF,TGTGCCATCAGGGGGGAGAACACCGGGGAGCTGTTTTTT
TRBV11-3,TRBJ1-5,medium-sized,.,CASRTREQGQPQHF,TGTGCCAGCAGGACAAGAGAGCAGGGTCAGCCCCAGCATTTT
TRBV5-1,TRBJ1-2,few,.,CASSLAGKANYGYTF,TGCGCCAGCAGCTTGGCTGGGAAAGCTAACTATGGCTACACCTTC
TRBV15,TRBJ2-1,.,.,CATSSLTGDSGYEQFF,TGTGCCACCAGCAGCCTTACGGGGGATTCAGGCTATGAGCAGTTCTTC
TRBV6-8,TRBJ2-2,few,TRBD2,CASRFTSGGATGELFF,TGTGCCAGCAGGTTCACTAGCGGGGGGGCCACCGGGGAGCTGTTTTTT
TRBV7-5,TRBJ1-4,.,.,CASSLGLGQVSDEKLFF,TGTGCCAGCAGCTTGGGGCTGGGACAGGTCTCGGATGAAAAACTGTTTTTT
TRBV11-3,TRBJ2-7,few,.,CASSLGSLGYEQYF,TGTGCCAGCAGCTTAGGCTCTCTCGGGTACGAGCAGTACTTC
TRBV11-3,TRBJ2-7,few,TRBD1,CASSLGQGVYHEQYF,TGTGCCAGCAGCTTGGGACAGGGAGTATACCACGAGCAGTACTTC
TRBV10-2,TRBJ2-5,.,TRBD2,CASSGTSGSNGETQYF,TGCGCCAGCAGTGGGACTAGCGGGAGTAACGGGGAGACCCAGTACTTC
TRBV12-5,TRBJ2-2,.,.,CASTLRGGGTGELFF,TGTGCCAGCACTCTTAGGGGGGGCGGAACCGGGGAGCTGTTTTTT
TRBV28,TRBJ2-5,.,.,CASSRIQRQETQYF,TGTGCCAGCAGTAGGATACAGCGTCAAGAGACCCAGTACTTC
TRBV11-3,TRBJ2-7,medium-sized,.,CASSWGAEAYEQYF,TGTGCCAGCAGCTGGGGAGCGGAGGCCTACGAGCAGTACTTC
TRBV1,TRBJ2-1,.,.,CASSQEGRNLYNEQFF,TGCGCCAGCAGCCAAGAGGGGCGCAACCTCTACAATGAGCAGTTCTTC
TRBV11-3,TRBJ1-1,.,.,CASSLRSFANTEAFF,TGTGCCAGCAGCTTAAGGTCGTTTGCGAACACTGAAGCTTTCTTT
TRBV29-1,TRBJ1-1,.,.,CSVKMTASSFPEAFF,TGCAGCGTGAAAATGACGGCCTCCTCTTTCCCTGAAGCTTTCTTT
TRBV18,TRBJ2-1,.,.,CASSSILNSYNEQFF,TGTGCCAGCTCATCCATTTTAAACTCGTACAATGAGCAGTTCTTC
TRBV19,TRBJ1-2,few,.,CASSTPPYYGYTF,TGTGCCAGTAGTACTCCGCCCTACTATGGCTACACCTTC
TRBV6-8,TRBJ1-1,few,.,CASSYNPEAEAFF,TGTGCCAGCAGTTACAACCCAGAGGCTGAAGCTTTCTTT
TRBV6-8,TRBJ2-1,few,TRBD2,CASTLAGTSGFNEQFF,TGTGCCAGCACTCTCGCCGGGACTAGCGGGTTTAATGAGCAGTTCTTC
TRBV28,TRBJ2-3,.,TRBD1,CASSFLPGQGIGKQYF,TGTGCCAGCAGTTTCCTACCGGGACAGGGAATTGGGAAGCAGTATTTT
TRBV7-6,TRBJ1-3,.,TRBD1,CASSSDRVPGNTIYF,TGTGCCAGCAGCTCGGACAGGGTGCCTGGAAACACCATATATTTT